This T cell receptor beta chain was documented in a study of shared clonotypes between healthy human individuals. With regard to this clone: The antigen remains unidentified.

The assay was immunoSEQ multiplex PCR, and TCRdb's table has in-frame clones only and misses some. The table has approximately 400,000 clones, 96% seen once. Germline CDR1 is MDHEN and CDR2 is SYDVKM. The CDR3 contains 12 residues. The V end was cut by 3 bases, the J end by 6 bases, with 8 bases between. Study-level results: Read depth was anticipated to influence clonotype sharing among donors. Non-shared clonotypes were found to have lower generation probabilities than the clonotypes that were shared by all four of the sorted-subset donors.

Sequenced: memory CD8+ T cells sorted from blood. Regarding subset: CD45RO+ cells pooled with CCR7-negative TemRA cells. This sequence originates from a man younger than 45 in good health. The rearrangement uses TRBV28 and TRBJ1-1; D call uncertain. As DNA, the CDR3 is TGTGCCAGCAGTTTCAAAACCCCTGAAGCTTTCTTT. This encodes CASSFKTPEAFF.